This T cell receptor beta chain was obtained from a study of identical twins. TCRdb re-analysed the 5' RACE reads in MiXCR, keeping a single row per CDR3 protein. The repertoire holds about 220,000 distinct CDR3 sequences, roughly 10% seen once, with 5% to 6% in the top ten. The CDR3 has 17 residues. V was clipped by 5 bases and J by 3 bases; unmatched bases: 16. This clonotype was detected only a few times. Material: memory (CD45RO+) T cells sorted from blood. This TCR derives from a woman aged 18 to 35 in good health. The gene calls are TRBV12-3 or TRBV12-4 and TRBJ2-7, with 7 bases lining up with TRBD2. In DNA, the CDR3 is TGTGCCAGCAGTCTTTGGACCTTGGGGGGGAGCGACTACGAGCAGTACTTC. It translates to CASSLWTLGGSDYEQYF.